A selection of T cell receptor beta chains follows, all from one sample in a study of shared clonotypes between healthy human individuals. The repertoire was sequenced with immunoSEQ multiplex PCR; TCRdb's copy has only in-frame clones and lacks some. The sample shows 400,000 or so clones, about 97% of them seen only once. Specimen: memory CD8+ T cells sorted from blood. The receptor source for this set is a man aged 30-40 years in good health. Each CDR3 is given with its conserved first and last residue. A D gene is named only where the DNA matches it firmly. Not every row has a clone size; where given, it reads once, few, many or a size class.

J gene: TRBJ2-1
clone size: .
V gene: TRBV7-9
D gene: TRBD2
CDR3 protein: CASSLGGGRFYNEQFF
CDR3 DNA: TGTGCCAGCAGCTTAGGAGGCGGGAGGTTCTACAATGAGCAGTTCTTC

J gene: TRBJ2-3
clone size: .
V gene: TRBV7-9
D gene: TRBD1
CDR3 protein: CASSPRVGQGTDTQYF
CDR3 DNA: TGTGCCAGCAGCCCTAGGGTGGGACAGGGCACAGATACGCAGTATTTT

J gene: TRBJ2-1
clone size: .
V gene: TRBV6-7
D gene: .
CDR3 protein: CASRGRVSSYNEQFF
CDR3 DNA: TGTGCCAGCAGGGGCAGGGTGAGCTCCTACAATGAGCAGTTCTTC

J gene: TRBJ2-2
clone size: .
V gene: TRBV5-1
D gene: .
CDR3 protein: CASSLAYGELFF
CDR3 DNA: TGCGCCAGCAGCTTGGCCTACGGGGAGCTGTTTTTT

J gene: TRBJ2-3
clone size: once
V gene: TRBV4-2
D gene: .
CDR3 protein: CASSQDRASGGLKTDTQYF
CDR3 DNA: TGTGCCAGCAGCCAAGATAGGGCAAGTGGGGGACTGAAAACAGATACGCAGTATTTT

J gene: TRBJ1-5
clone size: once
V gene: TRBV6-4
D gene: .
CDR3 protein: CASSVNQPQHF
CDR3 DNA: TGTGCCAGCAGTGTTAACCAGCCCCAGCATTTT

J gene: TRBJ2-1
clone size: .
V gene: TRBV19
D gene: .
CDR3 protein: CASRDRLNEQFF
CDR3 DNA: TGTGCCAGTAGGGACAGACTTAATGAGCAGTTCTTC

J gene: TRBJ2-1
clone size: .
V gene: TRBV5-1
D gene: TRBD2
CDR3 protein: CASSPGTSGSHSYNEQFF
CDR3 DNA: TGCGCCAGCAGCCCCGGGACTAGCGGGAGCCACTCCTACAATGAGCAGTTCTTC

J gene: TRBJ2-1
clone size: .
V gene: TRBV4-2
D gene: .
CDR3 protein: CASSQVEGTADEQFF
CDR3 DNA: TGTGCCAGCAGCCAAGTAGAAGGGACGGCGGATGAGCAGTTCTTC

J gene: TRBJ1-3
clone size: once
V gene: TRBV2
D gene: TRBD1
CDR3 protein: CASRRTGGINTIYF
CDR3 DNA: TGTGCCAGCAGGCGGACAGGGGGCATTAACACCATATATTTT

J gene: TRBJ1-4
clone size: .
V gene: TRBV28
D gene: TRBD1
CDR3 protein: CASSTGQGEEKLFF
CDR3 DNA: TGTGCCAGCAGCACGGGACAGGGGGAAGAAAAACTGTTTTTT

J gene: TRBJ1-3
clone size: .
V gene: TRBV27
D gene: .
CDR3 protein: CASSSALNSKSGNTIYF
CDR3 DNA: TGTGCCAGCAGTTCCGCGCTAAACAGCAAATCCGGAAACACCATATATTTT

J gene: TRBJ2-3
clone size: .
V gene: TRBV5-4
D gene: .
CDR3 protein: CASSLVRTDTQYF
CDR3 DNA: TGTGCCAGCAGCTTGGTACGCACAGATACGCAGTATTTT

J gene: TRBJ2-5
clone size: .
V gene: TRBV27
D gene: .
CDR3 protein: CASSFFPGQETQYF
CDR3 DNA: TGTGCCAGCAGTTTCTTCCCAGGCCAAGAGACCCAGTACTTC

J gene: TRBJ2-7
clone size: .
V gene: TRBV11-3
D gene: TRBD2
CDR3 protein: CASSLVLAGVSPKPYEQYF
CDR3 DNA: TGTGCCAGCAGCTTGGTTCTAGCGGGAGTGTCACCAAAACCCTACGAGCAGTACTTC

J gene: TRBJ1-4
clone size: .
V gene: TRBV6-5
D gene: .
CDR3 protein: CASSYIRTTGFEKLFF
CDR3 DNA: TGTGCCAGCAGTTATATTCGGACGACAGGCTTTGAAAAACTGTTTTTT

J gene: TRBJ2-5
clone size: .
V gene: TRBV7-9
D gene: TRBD2
CDR3 protein: CASSPNYLAGGPIGTQYF
CDR3 DNA: TGTGCCAGCAGCCCGAACTACCTAGCGGGAGGGCCTATCGGGACCCAGTACTTC

J gene: TRBJ1-5
clone size: .
V gene: TRBV19
D gene: .
CDR3 protein: CASSIRGNQPQHF
CDR3 DNA: TGTGCCAGTAGTATCAGGGGCAATCAGCCCCAGCATTTT

J gene: TRBJ2-1
clone size: .
V gene: TRBV13
D gene: .
CDR3 protein: CASSAPLQGNEQFF
CDR3 DNA: TGTGCCAGCAGCGCACCTCTCCAGGGTAATGAGCAGTTCTTC

J gene: TRBJ1-1
clone size: .
V gene: TRBV6-5
D gene: .
CDR3 protein: CASSSGETEAFF
CDR3 DNA: TGTGCCAGCTCGTCAGGGGAAACTGAAGCTTTCTTT

J gene: TRBJ2-3
clone size: .
V gene: TRBV9
D gene: .
CDR3 protein: CASRGILTDTQYF
CDR3 DNA: TGTGCCAGCAGGGGGATACTCACAGATACGCAGTATTTT

J gene: TRBJ2-7
clone size: .
V gene: TRBV6-1
D gene: TRBD2
CDR3 protein: CASSEASGGSYEQYF
CDR3 DNA: TGTGCCAGCAGTGAAGCTAGCGGGGGGAGCTACGAGCAGTACTTC

J gene: TRBJ1-2
clone size: .
V gene: TRBV30
D gene: TRBD1
CDR3 protein: CAWSVKDRVLGYTF
CDR3 DNA: TGTGCCTGGAGTGTCAAGGACAGGGTTCTTGGCTACACCTTC

J gene: TRBJ1-2
clone size: .
V gene: TRBV30
D gene: TRBD1
CDR3 protein: CAWSRQGGGYTF
CDR3 DNA: TGTGCCTGGAGTCGACAGGGAGGAGGCTACACCTTC

J gene: TRBJ2-1
clone size: .
V gene: TRBV2
D gene: TRBD2
CDR3 protein: CASSEPSGSYNEQFF
CDR3 DNA: TGTGCCAGCAGTGAACCTAGCGGCTCCTACAATGAGCAGTTCTTC

J gene: TRBJ1-4
clone size: once
V gene: TRBV11-2
D gene: .
CDR3 protein: CASSTRTVTNEKLFF
CDR3 DNA: TGTGCCAGCAGCACCCGGACGGTCACTAATGAAAAACTGTTTTTT

J gene: TRBJ2-1
clone size: .
V gene: TRBV13
D gene: TRBD1
CDR3 protein: CASSLRGQGLAGSYNEQFF
CDR3 DNA: TGTGCCAGCAGCTTAAGGGGACAGGGATTAGCGGGCTCCTACAATGAGCAGTTCTTC

J gene: TRBJ2-7
clone size: .
V gene: TRBV10-3
D gene: TRBD2
CDR3 protein: CAISEGLAGGSEQYF
CDR3 DNA: TGTGCCATCAGTGAGGGATTAGCGGGAGGGTCCGAGCAGTACTTC

J gene: TRBJ2-1
clone size: .
V gene: TRBV27
D gene: TRBD2
CDR3 protein: CATKRATSGSYEQFF
CDR3 DNA: TGTGCCACTAAACGGGCCACTAGCGGGAGTTATGAGCAGTTCTTC

J gene: TRBJ2-2
clone size: .
V gene: TRBV2
D gene: .
CDR3 protein: CASSEVPYSANTGELFF
CDR3 DNA: TGTGCCAGCAGTGAGGTCCCGTACAGTGCGAACACCGGGGAGCTGTTTTTT

J gene: TRBJ1-1
clone size: .
V gene: TRBV6-1
D gene: .
CDR3 protein: CASTYQMNTEAFF
CDR3 DNA: TGTGCCAGCACGTATCAGATGAACACTGAAGCTTTCTTT

J gene: TRBJ1-5
clone size: .
V gene: TRBV19
D gene: TRBD1
CDR3 protein: CASSMGTGFQPQHF
CDR3 DNA: TGTGCCAGTAGTATGGGGACAGGGTTTCAGCCCCAGCATTTT

J gene: TRBJ1-4
clone size: .
V gene: TRBV11-1
D gene: .
CDR3 protein: CASSPRGGSGPTNEKLFF
CDR3 DNA: TGTGCCAGCAGCCCACGGGGGGGATCTGGGCCAACTAATGAAAAACTGTTTTTT

J gene: TRBJ2-7
clone size: .
V gene: TRBV28
D gene: TRBD2
CDR3 protein: CASSPGTSGSYEQYF
CDR3 DNA: TGTGCCAGCAGTCCCGGGACTAGCGGCTCCTACGAGCAGTACTTC

J gene: TRBJ1-2
clone size: .
V gene: TRBV11-2
D gene: .
CDR3 protein: CASSFWGYNYGYTF
CDR3 DNA: TGTGCCAGCAGCTTTTGGGGTTACAACTATGGCTACACCTTC

J gene: TRBJ2-1
clone size: .
V gene: TRBV2
D gene: .
CDR3 protein: CASKSDGANEQFF
CDR3 DNA: TGTGCCAGCAAATCGGACGGGGCCAATGAGCAGTTCTTC

J gene: TRBJ2-7
clone size: .
V gene: TRBV5-1
D gene: TRBD2
CDR3 protein: CASSPRTSVNYEQYF
CDR3 DNA: TGCGCCAGCAGCCCCCGGACTAGCGTGAACTACGAGCAGTACTTC

J gene: TRBJ1-5
clone size: .
V gene: TRBV28
D gene: .
CDR3 protein: CASRKRRQLLSGNQPQHF
CDR3 DNA: TGTGCCAGCAGAAAACGTAGACAGCTCCTTAGTGGCAATCAGCCCCAGCATTTT

J gene: TRBJ1-4
clone size: .
V gene: TRBV28
D gene: .
CDR3 protein: CASRRRGIATNEKLFF
CDR3 DNA: TGTGCCAGCCGCCGGCGGGGGATCGCAACTAATGAAAAACTGTTTTTT

J gene: TRBJ1-1
clone size: .
V gene: TRBV11-1
D gene: TRBD1
CDR3 protein: CASSLTGGTEAFF
CDR3 DNA: TGTGCCAGCAGCTTAACAGGGGGCACTGAAGCTTTCTTT

J gene: TRBJ2-7
clone size: .
V gene: TRBV28
D gene: TRBD1
CDR3 protein: CASSPATGGPYEQYF
CDR3 DNA: TGTGCCAGCAGTCCAGCGACAGGGGGTCCCTACGAGCAGTACTTC

J gene: TRBJ2-2
clone size: .
V gene: TRBV5-1
D gene: TRBD1
CDR3 protein: CASSLGTGGGGELFF
CDR3 DNA: TGCGCCAGCAGCTTGGGAACAGGGGGCGGCGGGGAGCTGTTTTTT

J gene: TRBJ2-1
clone size: .
V gene: TRBV28
D gene: TRBD2
CDR3 protein: CASSSGASGINEQFF
CDR3 DNA: TGTGCCAGCAGTTCAGGCGCTAGCGGGATAAATGAGCAGTTCTTC

J gene: TRBJ1-1
clone size: .
V gene: TRBV10-3
D gene: .
CDR3 protein: CAISETAENTEAFF
CDR3 DNA: TGTGCCATCAGTGAGACGGCTGAGAACACTGAAGCTTTCTTT

J gene: TRBJ1-5
clone size: .
V gene: TRBV4-1
D gene: .
CDR3 protein: CASSQRRDSNQPQHF
CDR3 DNA: TGCGCCAGCAGCCAAAGAAGGGATAGCAATCAGCCCCAGCATTTT

J gene: TRBJ2-3
clone size: .
V gene: TRBV2
D gene: .
CDR3 protein: CARNAPGLPSHTQYF
CDR3 DNA: TGTGCCAGGAACGCTCCGGGACTTCCATCTCATACGCAGTATTTT

J gene: TRBJ2-1
clone size: .
V gene: TRBV7-9
D gene: .
CDR3 protein: CASSPPGERAGEQFF
CDR3 DNA: TGTGCCAGCAGCCCCCCGGGGGAGCGGGCGGGTGAGCAGTTCTTC

J gene: TRBJ2-7
clone size: .
V gene: TRBV6-5
D gene: .
CDR3 protein: CASSYSTKGLYEQYF
CDR3 DNA: TGTGCCAGCAGTTACTCGACAAAAGGGTTGTACGAGCAGTACTTC

J gene: TRBJ2-1
clone size: .
V gene: TRBV2
D gene: .
CDR3 protein: CASTRLGGGRDEQFF
CDR3 DNA: TGTGCCAGCACTCGACTAGGGGGGGGGCGCGATGAGCAGTTCTTC

J gene: TRBJ2-7
clone size: .
V gene: TRBV10-3
D gene: .
CDR3 protein: CAISETAYEQYF
CDR3 DNA: TGTGCCATCAGTGAGACAGCCTACGAGCAGTACTTC

J gene: TRBJ2-7
clone size: .
V gene: TRBV28
D gene: .
CDR3 protein: CASSPFNEQYF
CDR3 DNA: TGTGCCAGCAGTCCTTTTAACGAGCAGTACTTC

J gene: TRBJ2-2
clone size: .
V gene: TRBV4-1
D gene: .
CDR3 protein: CASSQENTGELFF
CDR3 DNA: TGCGCCAGCAGCCAAGAGAACACCGGGGAGCTGTTTTTT

J gene: TRBJ2-3
clone size: .
V gene: TRBV7-6
D gene: TRBD2
CDR3 protein: CASSLLAGGTDTQYF
CDR3 DNA: TGTGCCAGCAGCTTACTAGCGGGAGGCACAGATACGCAGTATTTT

J gene: TRBJ1-3
clone size: .
V gene: TRBV6-1
D gene: TRBD1
CDR3 protein: CASSEQGTGAGNTIYF
CDR3 DNA: TGTGCCAGCAGTGAACAGGGGACAGGGGCCGGAAACACCATATATTTT

J gene: TRBJ2-1
clone size: .
V gene: TRBV5-4
D gene: TRBD2
CDR3 protein: CASSLSVAGAMFF
CDR3 DNA: TGTGCCAGCAGCTTGTCCGTAGCGGGAGCGATGTTCTTC

J gene: TRBJ2-3
clone size: .
V gene: TRBV27
D gene: TRBD2
CDR3 protein: CASSSKLRTRRDTDTQYF
CDR3 DNA: TGTGCCAGCAGTTCTAAACTTAGGACTAGGCGGGACACAGATACGCAGTATTTT

J gene: TRBJ2-7
clone size: .
V gene: TRBV27
D gene: TRBD1
CDR3 protein: CASSRWTGSYEQYF
CDR3 DNA: TGTGCCAGCAGCCGTTGGACAGGCTCCTACGAGCAGTACTTC

J gene: TRBJ2-3
clone size: .
V gene: TRBV5-4
D gene: .
CDR3 protein: CASSLTAGDTQYF
CDR3 DNA: TGTGCCAGCAGCTTGACAGCGGGAGATACGCAGTATTTT